This TCR beta chain appears in the sequencing data of a study of technical replicates of blood from several donors. Germline CDR1 reads MDHEN; CDR2 reads SYDVKM. V shed 2 bases, J shed 4 bases, and the junction held 1 base outside the gene matches. CDR3 length equals 14 residues. The repertoire was sequenced with immunoSEQ multiplex PCR; TCRdb's copy has only in-frame clones and lacks some. The sample records under 55,000 clones, roughly 95% being singletons. This TCR came from a human donor in good health. The chain employs TRBV28 and TRBJ2-1; 8 bases are shared with TRBD2. Sequences were obtained from T cells isolated from PBMCs. CDR3 residues: CASSLAGGYNEQFF. In nucleotides, the CDR3 is TGTGCCAGCAGTTTAGCGGGAGGTTACAATGAGCAGTTCTTC.